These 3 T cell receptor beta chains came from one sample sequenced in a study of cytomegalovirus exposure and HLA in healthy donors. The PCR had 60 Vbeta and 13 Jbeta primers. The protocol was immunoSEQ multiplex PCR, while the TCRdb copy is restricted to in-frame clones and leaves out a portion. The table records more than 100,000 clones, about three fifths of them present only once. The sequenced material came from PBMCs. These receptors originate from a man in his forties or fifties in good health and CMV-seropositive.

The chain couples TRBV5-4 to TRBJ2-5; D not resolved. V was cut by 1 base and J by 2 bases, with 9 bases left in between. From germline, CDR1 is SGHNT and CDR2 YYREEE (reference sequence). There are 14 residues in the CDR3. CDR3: CASSLRLVQETQYF. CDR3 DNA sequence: TGTGCCAGCAGCTTGCGACTCGTACAAGAGACCCAGTACTTC.

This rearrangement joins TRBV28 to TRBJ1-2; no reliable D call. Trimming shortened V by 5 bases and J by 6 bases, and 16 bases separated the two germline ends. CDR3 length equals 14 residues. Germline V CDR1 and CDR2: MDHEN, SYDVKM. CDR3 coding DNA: TGTGCCAGCAGTCGCTTGACTTTTACGAATGGCTACACCTTC. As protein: CASSRLTFTNGYTF.

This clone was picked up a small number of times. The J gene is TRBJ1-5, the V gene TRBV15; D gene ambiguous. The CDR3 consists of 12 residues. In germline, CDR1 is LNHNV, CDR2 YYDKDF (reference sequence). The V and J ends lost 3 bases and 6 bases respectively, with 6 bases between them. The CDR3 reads CATSRLGQPQHF. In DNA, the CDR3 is TGTGCCACCAGCAGGCTAGGTCAGCCCCAGCATTTT.